This TCR beta chain was obtained from a study of blood T cell repertoires in COVID-19. Across the whole study: COVID-19 samples, acute and convalescent, were from the United States, Italy and Spain. Sources were T cells, B-cell-depleted T cells, or PBMCs; the material itself was cDNA or gDNA.

From germline, CDR1 is SGHRS and CDR2 YFSETQ. The V gene end was trimmed by 2 bases and the J gene end by 8 bases; junction bases not matched to a gene: 7. The CDR3 extends over 14 amino acids. TCRdb's table, derived via immunoSEQ multiplex PCR, lists solely in-frame clones and lacks some. There are tens of thousands of clones in the sample; 75% to 85% occur only once, and about 17% lies in the top ten. The sample taken for sequencing was peripheral blood. This rearrangement joins TRBV5-1 to TRBJ2-1, with 7 bases aligning to TRBD2. The TCR comes from a human donor in a cohort sampled during active COVID-19. The CDR3 DNA reads TGCGCCAGCAGCTTTGGCGGGGGTTTTGATGAGCAGTTCTTC. Translation: CASSFGGGFDEQFF.